Following are 17 T cell receptor beta chains from one sample sequenced in a study of blood T cell repertoires in COVID-19. TCRdb's table, derived via immunoSEQ multiplex PCR, lists solely in-frame clones and lacks some. The sample carries about 44,000 clones, approximately 90% recorded once. What was sequenced was peripheral blood. The receptor set was obtained from a man aged 50 or older with COVID-19, enrolled during active disease.

The chain links TRBV7-3 to TRBJ1-1, with 9 bases fitting TRBD1. Germline values: CDR1 SGHTA, CDR2 FQGTGA. V was clipped by 5 bases and J by 8 bases; unmatched bases: 0. CDR3 size: 11 residues. CDR3: CASSGQGEAFF. CDR3 in DNA: TGTGCCAGCAGCGGACAGGGGGAAGCTTTCTTT.

The chain combines TRBV3-1 (or the pseudogene TRBV3-2) with TRBJ2-1; 14 nucleotides align to TRBD2. The V gene's germline CDR1 is LGHDT and CDR2 YNNKEL (reference sequence). The CDR3 loop spans 16 amino acids. J lost 7 bases, V lost 5 bases, and 7 bases had no gene match. The CDR3 loop is CASSNHGTSGSNEQFF. The DNA of the CDR3 is TGTGCCAGCAGCAACCATGGGACTAGCGGGAGTAATGAGCAGTTCTTC.

The chain joins TRBV5-1 to TRBJ2-1; 10 bases line up with TRBD1. V dropped 3 bases and J dropped 2; count of bases not matched to a gene: 2. This CDR3 has 15 residues. The V gene's germline CDR1 is SGHRS and CDR2 YFSETQ. CDR3 sequence: CASSWGQGTYNEQFF. Here the CDR3 DNA reads TGCGCCAGCAGCTGGGGACAGGGGACCTACAATGAGCAGTTCTTC.

The chain uses TRBV7-8 and TRBJ2-2, with D tentatively TRBD2 (6 bases). Germline V CDR1 and CDR2: SGHVS, FQNEAQ. Trimming took off 5 bases at V and 1 base at J, with 17 bases between the two ends. The CDR3 is made up of 17 amino acids. The CDR3 region is CASSAGRRGLNTGELFF. In DNA, the CDR3 is TGTGCCAGCAGCGCGGGGCGAAGGGGCTTGAACACCGGGGAGCTGTTTTTT.

This chain connects TRBV4-2 to TRBJ1-2, with a possible D match to TRBD1 (5 bases). There are 15 residues in the CDR3. Germline assignment: CDR1 LGHNA and CDR2 YNFKEQ. Between the trimmed V and J ends, which lost 0 bases and 8 bases, there was a span of 16 bases. CDR3 residues: CASSQDLRQGGGYTF. CDR3 nucleotide sequence: TGTGCCAGCAGCCAAGATCTACGGCAGGGAGGCGGCTACACCTTC.

The V gene is TRBV5-5, the J gene TRBJ1-4; 7 nucleotides align to TRBD1. J gave up 3 bases and V 4 bases, and 18 bases lay outside the gene matches. Germline V gene data show CDR1 as SGHKS and CDR2 as YYEKEE (reference sequence). This CDR3 region has 19 residues. In DNA, the CDR3 is TGTGCCAGCAGCGGTTACCGGGACAGCCACCGAGGGGCTAATGAAAAACTGTTTTTT. Residues: CASSGYRDSHRGANEKLFF. The entire variable domain, with the rest obtained from reference TRBV5-5 and TRBJ1-4, is as follows: DAGVTQSPTHLIKTRGQQVTLRCSPISGHKSVSWYQQVLGQGPQFIFQYYEKEERGRGNFPDRFSARQFPNYSSELNVNALLLGDSALYLCASSGYRDSHRGANEKLFFGSGTQLSVL.

CDR3 DNA sequence: TGTGCCAGCTCATTTTACGGGACAGCCCACCAAGAGACCCAGTACTTC. Protein sequence: CASSFYGTAHQETQYF. This sequence joins TRBV18 and TRBJ2-5, with TRBD1 identical over 7 bases. The J segment lost 0 bases and the V segment lost 5 bases, leaving 9 bases of the junction unmatched. Germline V CDR1 and CDR2: KGHSH, LQKENI. This CDR3 contains 16 residues.

V is TRBV5-1 and J is TRBJ2-5, with D tentatively TRBD2 (5 bases). This CDR3 spans 17 amino acids. Germline CDR1 and CDR2: SGHRS and YFSETQ. V lost 2 bases, J lost 1 base, and 18 bases lay in between. The CDR3 sequence: CASSFGLRAGGQETQYF. In nucleotides, the CDR3 is TGCGCCAGCAGCTTTGGGTTGCGGGCAGGAGGCCAAGAGACCCAGTACTTC.

The chain has TRBV9 and TRBJ1-1, with D unresolved. This CDR3 is built from 13 residues. The ends were cut back, 1 base at V and 3 bases at J, with 7 bases in the middle. Germline assignment: CDR1 SGDLS and CDR2 YYNGEE. CDR3 sequence reads: CASSVRQYTEAFF. CDR3 DNA sequence: TGTGCCAGCAGCGTAAGACAATACACTGAAGCTTTCTTT.

The chain recombines TRBV7-6 with TRBJ2-1; no clear D gene. The CDR3 consists of 16 residues. V lost 1 base, J lost 3 bases, and 13 bases lay in between. Germline V gives CDR1 SGHVS, CDR2 FNYEAQ. As DNA, the CDR3 is TGTGCCAGCAGCTTAGAAGAGCGCGCTGACTACAATGAGCAGTTCTTC. It encodes CASSLEERADYNEQFF.

This clone showed up just once. The CDR3 sequence is CASSSHSGRAQTSYNEQFF. The DNA of the CDR3 is TGCGCCAGCAGCTCACACAGCGGGAGGGCCCAAACCTCCTACAATGAGCAGTTCTTC. V is TRBV5-1 and J is TRBJ2-1, with 10 nucleotides matching TRBD2. Germline CDR1 SGHRS, CDR2 YFSETQ. V shed 3 bases, J shed 0 bases, and the junction held 12 bases outside the gene matches. The CDR3 extends over 19 amino acids.

The gene calls are TRBV2 and TRBJ1-3; no definite D call. V was trimmed by 4 bases and J by 0 bases, leaving 10 bases between them. Germline V gene sequence: CDR1 SNHLY, CDR2 FYNNEI. This CDR3 is built from 15 residues. The CDR3 DNA sequence: TGTGCCAGCAGTGTGCCCTCGAGCTCTGGAAACACCATATATTTT. This encodes CASSVPSSSGNTIYF.

This chain joins TRBV3-1 (or the pseudogene TRBV3-2) and TRBJ1-3; D gene uncertain. The germline V gene has CDR1 LGHDT and CDR2 YNNKEL (reference sequence). The V and J ends lost 5 bases and 0 bases respectively, with 8 bases between them. CDR3 length: 14 residues. CDR3 protein: CASSSTFSGNTIYF. The DNA for the CDR3 is TGTGCCAGCAGCAGTACTTTCTCTGGAAACACCATATATTTT.

The chain combines TRBV10-2 with TRBJ2-1, with 9 positions matching TRBD2. Germline lookup yields CDR1 WSHSY and CDR2 SAAADI. CDR3 length equals 15 residues. Trimming took 5 bases from V and 2 from J; bases not matched to a gene: 4. The CDR3 reads CASSLAGSPYNEQFF. The CDR3 nucleotides are TGCGCCAGCAGTCTAGCGGGATCACCCTACAATGAGCAGTTCTTC.

This chain connects TRBV27 to TRBJ1-6; possibly TRBD1 for D (6 bases). The length of the CDR3 is 13 residues. The V gene's germline CDR1 is MNHEY and CDR2 SMNVEV (reference sequence). Trimming cost V 8 bases and J 9 bases, with 14 bases left between them. CDR3 DNA sequence: TGTGCCAGCGGGGAACAGGGCCGTTCACCCCTCCACTTT. Its translation: CASGEQGRSPLHF.

This rearrangement joins TRBV19 to TRBJ1-1; tentatively, D is TRBD1 (5 bases). The germline V gene has CDR1 LNHDA and CDR2 SQIVND (reference sequence). This CDR3 is 12 amino acids long. The V end was cut by 5 bases, the J end by 11 bases, with 15 bases between. The CDR3 spells CASSSDRLGAFF. The CDR3 coding sequence is TGTGCCAGTAGTTCCGACAGACTAGGGGCTTTCTTT.

The chain employs TRBV5-1 and TRBJ2-5; D might be TRBD2 (6 bases). Germline CDR1 and CDR2: SGHRS and YFSETQ. This CDR3 is built from 16 residues. The germline V and J ends were trimmed by 1 base and 3 bases, with 16 bases remaining between them. The CDR3 reads CASSLMVRSSEETQYF. In DNA form, the CDR3 reads TGCGCCAGCAGCTTGATGGTTAGGTCTAGCGAAGAGACCCAGTACTTC.